This T cell receptor (beta chain) was captured by sequencing in a study of T cells after yellow fever vaccination. Findings of the study overall: Subsequent booster samples again held most clones from primary vaccination (96% CD4, 85% to 90% CD8).

Concerning this clonotype itself: Its specificity is unknown.

TCRdb recomputed calls from the 5' RACE reads with MiXCR, one row per CDR3 protein. The sample holds a few hundred thousand distinct CDR3 sequences; 8.7% are singletons and the top ten take roughly 18%. Material: PBMCs, obtained on the day of the first yellow fever vaccination. This receptor was obtained from a young man who received the YFV17D yellow fever vaccine.

CDR3 region: CASSLSEQFF. The CDR3 DNA reads TGTGCCAGCAGCTTAAGTGAGCAGTTCTTC. The chain carries TRBV7-3 and TRBJ2-1; D unclear. This CDR3 comprises 10 residues. The V gene's germline CDR1 is SGHTA and CDR2 FQGTGA. The V gene lost 1 base and the J gene lost 9 bases, with 1 base spanning the gap.